These 3 T cell receptor beta chains were sequenced from one sample in a study of human T cells and chemical hapten exposure. Documented time point: patch test 1, 2 weeks after DPC sensitization. Treatment reported: therapeutic diphenylcyclopropenone sensitization with weekly scalp DPC. MiXCR was run by TCRdb on the RACE reads, yielding one entry per CDR3 protein. The sample holds about 360,000 distinct CDR3 sequences; 6% to 8.5% are singletons and the top ten take about 8%. The sample here was whole blood, taken in connection with sensitization to the hapten diphenylcyclopropenone (DPC). These receptors came from a woman between 18 and 29 years old with alopecia areata. Some clones in this sample may be carry-over from other donors' samples.

A few counts support this clonotype. The rearrangement uses TRBV20-1 and TRBJ1-6, with D perhaps matching TRBD1 (5 bases). V lost 3 bases, J lost 14 bases, and 11 bases lay in between. The CDR3 consists of 11 residues. Germline assignment: CDR1 DFQATT and CDR2 SNEGSKA (reference sequence). The DNA of the CDR3 is TGCAGTGCTAGGTCCGGGACCTCCCTCCACTTT. As protein: CSARSGTSLHF.

This clonotype was found a few times. The chain employs TRBV12-3 or TRBV12-4 and TRBJ2-2; 9 bases fit TRBD2. V trimming: 8 bases; J trimming: 1 base; junction bases outside the gene matches: 14. CDR3 size: 18 residues. CDR3 in amino acids: CASVQGDSGGRNTGELFF. CDR3 DNA: TGTGCCAGCGTCCAAGGGGATAGCGGGGGCCGGAACACCGGGGAGCTGTTTTTT.

The table lists this clonotype with a few counts. The rearrangement joins TRBV3-1 to TRBJ2-3; D is uncertain. The CDR3 extends over 15 amino acids. Trimming removed 6 bases at V and 0 bases at J, with 13 bases between. CDR1 and CDR2 (germline): LGHDT, YNNKEL (reference sequence). CDR3 DNA sequence: TGTGCCAGCAGTTCCGGACCCCTTAGCACAGATACGCAGTATTTT. Translating it yields CASSSGPLSTDTQYF.